The source of this TCR beta chain is a study of T cell responses to AZD1222 COVID-19 vaccine. TCRdb's copy holds only in-frame clones and misses some; the assay was immunoSEQ multiplex PCR. The table records more than 150,000 clones, 87% of them present only once. Germline V gene sequence: CDR1 MDHEN, CDR2 SYDVKM. Trimming removed 8 bases from V and 0 bases from J, with 16 bases in between. The CDR3 has 16 amino acids. Comment on this clone: Its specificity is unknown.

Pooled in the analysis were second doses at about 4 or about 12 weeks. Study-level results: The donor group comprised mostly white British people and more females; the analysis possibly underestimated clonal diversity. Every sample of the repertoires postdated the peak T cell response.

The chain has TRBV28 and TRBJ1-4; possible D gene TRBD1, 6 bases. The material sequenced was peripheral blood, taken 28 days after the second AZD1222 dose. The source is an adult who received the AZD1222 COVID-19 vaccine. CDR3 in DNA: TGTGCCAGCGGGAGAGGGGGGTGGACAACTAATGAAAAACTGTTTTTT. It specifies CASGRGGWTTNEKLFF.